This T cell receptor (beta chain) is from a study of blood T cell repertoires in COVID-19. For the study at large: PBMCs, B-cell-depleted T cells, or T cells provided the cDNA or gDNA that made up the material.

Trimming shortened V by 1 base and J by 0 bases, and 10 bases separated the two germline ends. Germline CDR1 reads MGHRA; CDR2 reads YSYEKL. The CDR3 consists of 16 residues. The data were produced by immunoSEQ multiplex PCR, yet TCRdb's version contains in-frame clones alone and is incomplete. This table has 200,000 to 300,000 clones, roughly 76% appearing once. Sample: peripheral blood. This sequence joins TRBV4-1 and TRBJ1-5, with no clear D. This sequence originates from a woman of 80 years or more with COVID-19, enrolled during active disease. The CDR3, as DNA: TGCGCCAGCAGCCAAGTTCCGGGGTATAGCAATCAGCCCCAGCATTTT. Translating gives CASSQVPGYSNQPQHF.